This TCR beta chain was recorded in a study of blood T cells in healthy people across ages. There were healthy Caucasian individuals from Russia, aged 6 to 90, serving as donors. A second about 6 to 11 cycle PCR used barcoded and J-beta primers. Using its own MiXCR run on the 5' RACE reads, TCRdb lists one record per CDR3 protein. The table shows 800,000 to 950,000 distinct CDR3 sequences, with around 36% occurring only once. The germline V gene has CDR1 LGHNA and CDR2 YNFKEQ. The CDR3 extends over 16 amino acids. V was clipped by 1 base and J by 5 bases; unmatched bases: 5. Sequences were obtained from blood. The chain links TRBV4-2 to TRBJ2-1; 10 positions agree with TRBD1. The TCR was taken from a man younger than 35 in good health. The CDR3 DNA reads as TGTGCCAGCAGCCAAGCTGGGACAGGGGATCACAATGAGCAGTTCTTC. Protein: CASSQAGTGDHNEQFF.